A selection of T cell receptor beta chains follows, all from one sample in a study of identical twins. TCRdb used MiXCR to reprocess the 5' RACE reads, holding one entry per CDR3 protein. The table lists 550,000 to 700,000 distinct CDR3 sequences, more than 9% of them singletons. This same sample was also part of a study on yellow fever vaccine responses in identical twins.

The sequencing input was PBMCs. The receptors here all came from a woman under 30 in good health. Each CDR3 is given with its conserved first and last residue. A D gene is named only where the DNA matches it firmly. The size of a clone is reported for some rows only, either as once, few or many, or as a class for expanded clones.

17,TRBD1,NA,TRBJ2-2,TRBV5-1,TGCGCCAGCACCCCATTCGCCCGGGACAGGGTTGGCGGGGAGCTGTTTTTT,CASTPFARDRVGGELFF
16,TRBD2,NA,TRBJ2-1,TRBV11-3,TGTGCCAGCAGCCAAAAGCGGGGAGAAGCCTACAATGAGCAGTTCTTC,CASSQKRGEAYNEQFF
15,NA,many,TRBJ1-5,TRBV7-2,TGTGCCAGCAGCTTAGTAAGTTTTGGCAATCAGCCCCAGCATTTT,CASSLVSFGNQPQHF
13,TRBD1,many,TRBJ1-5,TRBV12-3/TRBV12-4,TGCGTGGCAGGGGGACAGAGCAATCAGCCCCAGCATTTT,CVAGGQSNQPQHF
16,NA,NA,TRBJ2-3,TRBV24-1,TGTGCCACCAATATTATCGGGCGCTCGGAAACAGATACGCAGTATTTT,CATNIIGRSETDTQYF
14,NA,few,TRBJ2-7,TRBV19,TGTGCCAGTAGTAACCAGGGGGGCTACTACGAGCAGTACTTC,CASSNQGGYYEQYF
15,NA,few,TRBJ2-3,TRBV7-9,TGTGCCAGCACGCAGCGGGGAGGGGGTACAGATACGCAGTATTTT,CASTQRGGGTDTQYF
15,NA,few,TRBJ2-7,TRBV20-1,TGCAGTGCTAGAGAGACCGGGACACCTACCTACGAGCAGTACTTC,CSARETGTPTYEQYF
13,TRBD2,many,TRBJ2-7,TRBV5-1,TGCGCCAGCAGCTTGACTAGCGGGAGCGAGCAGTACTTC,CASSLTSGSEQYF
19,TRBD2,many,TRBJ2-1,TRBV4-2,TGTGCCAGCAGCCAAGATTCCGGGGCTAGCGGGAGATTTAGCGATGAGCAGTTCTTC,CASSQDSGASGRFSDEQFF
12,NA,NA,TRBJ1-5,TRBV19,TGTGCCAGTAGTGCAGGGGATGGGCCCCAGCATTTT,CASSAGDGPQHF
16,TRBD1,NA,TRBJ1-2,TRBV5-1,TGCGCCAGCAGCTTGTCGAGACAGGGGGCGAACTATGGCTACACCTTC,CASSLSRQGANYGYTF
12,TRBD2,NA,TRBJ2-7,TRBV27,TGTGCCAGCAGTGTCGCACTAGCGGGAAAGTACTTC,CASSVALAGKYF